A selection of T cell receptor beta chains follows, all from one sample in a study of cytomegalovirus exposure and HLA in healthy donors. Assay used: immunoSEQ multiplex PCR; TCRdb lists only in-frame clones, some missing. The data contain some 170,000 clones, 86% of them singletons. Sequencing was done on a sample of PBMCs. The receptors derive from a man between 18 and 35 years old in good health and CMV-seropositive. Both conserved end residues are part of each CDR3. A D gene is named only where the DNA matches it firmly. Not every row has a clone size; where given, it reads once, few, many or a size class.

D: TRBD1; J: TRBJ2-5; V: TRBV29-1; size: NA; CDR3: CSVESLTGGRETQYF; DNA: TGCAGCGTTGAATCCTTGACAGGGGGCAGGGAGACCCAGTACTTC
D: TRBD2; J: TRBJ2-3; V: TRBV5-6; size: NA; CDR3: CASSFELAGAGTSTDTQYF; DNA: TGTGCCAGCAGCTTCGAGCTAGCGGGAGCCGGTACTAGCACAGATACGCAGTATTTT
D: NA; J: TRBJ2-7; V: TRBV10-3; size: NA; CDR3: CAIRWASDSYEQYF; DNA: TGTGCCATCAGGTGGGCTAGCGACTCCTACGAGCAGTACTTC
D: NA; J: TRBJ1-1; V: TRBV28; size: NA; CDR3: CASSFEGKGTNTEAFF; DNA: TGTGCCAGCAGTTTCGAGGGAAAAGGGACTAACACTGAAGCTTTCTTT
D: NA; J: TRBJ1-2; V: TRBV5-6; size: NA; CDR3: CASSFRERLGGYTF; DNA: TGTGCCAGCAGCTTCCGTGAGCGCCTAGGAGGCTACACCTTC
D: TRBD1; J: TRBJ1-6; V: TRBV5-6; size: NA; CDR3: CTSSLGQLYNSPLHF; DNA: TGTACCAGCAGCTTGGGACAGTTGTATAATTCACCCCTCCACTTT
D: TRBD2; J: TRBJ2-5; V: TRBV7-8; size: NA; CDR3: CASGGGEETQYF; DNA: TGTGCCAGCGGGGGGGGAGAAGAGACCCAGTACTTC
D: TRBD1; J: TRBJ2-1; V: TRBV5-1; size: NA; CDR3: CASRGTGTGRRGNEQFF; DNA: TGCGCCAGCAGGGGGACCGGGACAGGGAGGAGAGGGAATGAGCAGTTCTTC
D: TRBD1; J: TRBJ2-2; V: TRBV7-2; size: NA; CDR3: CASSPRTGAGELFF; DNA: TGTGCCAGCAGCCCCCGGACAGGGGCCGGGGAGCTGTTTTTT
D: NA; J: TRBJ2-1; V: TRBV5-4; size: NA; CDR3: CASSSMRNEQFF; DNA: TGTGCCAGCAGCTCGATGAGAAATGAGCAGTTCTTC
D: NA; J: TRBJ1-4; V: TRBV15; size: NA; CDR3: CATSRYYRFPNEKLFF; DNA: TGTGCCACCAGCAGATACTACAGGTTCCCTAATGAAAAACTGTTTTTT
D: TRBD2; J: TRBJ2-7; V: TRBV6-1; size: NA; CDR3: CASSEAFSSSGAYEQYF; DNA: TGTGCCAGCAGTGAAGCTTTTAGTTCTAGCGGGGCCTACGAGCAGTACTTC
D: NA; J: TRBJ2-7; V: TRBV7-2; size: few; CDR3: CASSLEAGATYEQYF; DNA: TGTGCCAGCAGCTTAGAGGCGGGGGCGACCTACGAGCAGTACTTC
D: NA; J: TRBJ2-7; V: TRBV7-2; size: NA; CDR3: CASLGPADYEQYF; DNA: TGTGCCAGCCTAGGCCCGGCGGACTACGAGCAGTACTTC
D: TRBD1; J: TRBJ2-7; V: TRBV5-5; size: NA; CDR3: CASSYTNPGQGTEQYF; DNA: TGTGCCAGCAGCTACACCAACCCGGGACAGGGAACCGAGCAGTACTTC
D: NA; J: TRBJ1-5; V: TRBV27; size: NA; CDR3: CASRSGSNSNQPQHF; DNA: TGTGCCAGCAGGTCAGGTTCGAATAGCAATCAGCCCCAGCATTTT
D: NA; J: TRBJ2-2; V: TRBV5-1; size: NA; CDR3: CASSFRLDYTGELFF; DNA: TGCGCCAGCAGCTTCCGACTGGACTACACCGGGGAGCTGTTTTTT
D: TRBD2; J: TRBJ2-1; V: TRBV4-2; size: once; CDR3: CASSLAGSYNEQFF; DNA: TGTGCCAGCAGCCTAGCGGGCTCCTACAATGAGCAGTTCTTC
D: TRBD2; J: TRBJ2-3; V: TRBV27; size: NA; CDR3: CATKAAGSTDTQYF; DNA: TGTGCTACTAAGGCAGCGGGAAGCACAGATACGCAGTATTTT
D: TRBD1; J: TRBJ2-1; V: TRBV9; size: NA; CDR3: CASSTQDRVSYNEQFF; DNA: TGTGCCAGCAGCACCCAGGACAGGGTCTCCTACAATGAGCAGTTCTTC
D: TRBD1; J: TRBJ1-5; V: TRBV28; size: NA; CDR3: CASSTTGTPQPQHF; DNA: TGTGCCAGCAGTACGACAGGGACCCCTCAGCCCCAGCATTTT
D: NA; J: TRBJ2-7; V: TRBV7-8; size: many; CDR3: CASGQEAYF; DNA: TGTGCCAGCGGGCAGGAGGCGTACTTC
D: NA; J: TRBJ2-5; V: TRBV6-1; size: NA; CDR3: CASSPKGNQETQYF; DNA: TGTGCCAGCAGCCCAAAGGGGAACCAAGAGACCCAGTACTTC
D: TRBD2; J: TRBJ2-1; V: TRBV5-1; size: NA; CDR3: CASSLERLAGINEQFF; DNA: TGCGCCAGCAGCTTGGAAAGACTAGCGGGAATAAATGAGCAGTTCTTC
D: NA; J: TRBJ2-5; V: TRBV27; size: NA; CDR3: CASGLDGPQYF; DNA: TGTGCCAGCGGGTTGGATGGGCCCCAGTACTTC
D: NA; J: TRBJ1-5; V: TRBV19; size: NA; CDR3: CASSMAGVSNQPQHF; DNA: TGTGCCAGTAGTATGGCGGGGGTTAGCAATCAGCCCCAGCATTTT
D: TRBD2; J: TRBJ2-2; V: TRBV30; size: NA; CDR3: CAWKLAGTNTGELFF; DNA: TGTGCCTGGAAACTAGCGGGGACAAACACCGGGGAGCTGTTTTTT
D: NA; J: TRBJ2-7; V: TRBV2; size: few; CDR3: CASSDVGQGNF; DNA: NA
D: NA; J: TRBJ2-2; V: TRBV25-1; size: NA; CDR3: CASSEYKGAGELFF; DNA: TGTGCCAGCAGTGAATATAAAGGGGCCGGGGAGCTGTTTTTT
D: NA; J: TRBJ1-5; V: TRBV27; size: few; CDR3: CASSLSSNQPQHF; DNA: TGTGCCAGCAGTTTGTCAAGCAATCAGCCCCAGCATTTT
D: NA; J: TRBJ2-7; V: TRBV30; size: NA; CDR3: CAWSRGSYEQYF; DNA: TGTGCCTGGAGTAGGGGATCCTACGAGCAGTACTTC
D: TRBD1; J: TRBJ2-5; V: TRBV7-2; size: few; CDR3: CASSRGQQETQYF; DNA: TGTGCCAGCAGCCGGGGACAGCAAGAGACCCAGTACTTC
D: NA; J: TRBJ1-5; V: TRBV19; size: NA; CDR3: CASSMLGEGPDQHF; DNA: TGTGCCAGTAGTATGCTGGGGGAGGGCCCTGACCAGCATTTT
D: NA; J: TRBJ2-7; V: TRBV11-2; size: NA; CDR3: CASSLVYGSGYEQYF; DNA: TGTGCCAGCAGCTTAGTATACGGGAGTGGGTACGAGCAGTACTTC
D: NA; J: TRBJ2-7; V: TRBV4-3; size: NA; CDR3: CASSPFRDLWGEQYF; DNA: TGCGCCAGCAGCCCTTTCCGGGACTTATGGGGCGAGCAGTACTTC
D: NA; J: TRBJ2-7; V: TRBV20-1; size: NA; CDR3: CSARVEKQYF; DNA: TGCAGTGCTAGAGTGGAGAAGCAGTACTTC
D: NA; J: TRBJ1-2; V: TRBV29-1; size: NA; CDR3: CSTPRGTEHGYTF; DNA: TGCAGCACCCCCCGGGGGACGGAGCATGGCTACACCTTC